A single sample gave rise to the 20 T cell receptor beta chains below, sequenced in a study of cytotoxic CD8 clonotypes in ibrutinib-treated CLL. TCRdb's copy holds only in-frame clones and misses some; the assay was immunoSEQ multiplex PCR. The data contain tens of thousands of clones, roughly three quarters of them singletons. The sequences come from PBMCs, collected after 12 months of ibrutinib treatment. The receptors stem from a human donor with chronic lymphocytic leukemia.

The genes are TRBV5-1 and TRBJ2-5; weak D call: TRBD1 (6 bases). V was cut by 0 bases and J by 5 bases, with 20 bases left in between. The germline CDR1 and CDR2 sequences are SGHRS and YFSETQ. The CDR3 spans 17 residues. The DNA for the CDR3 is TGCGCCAGCAGCTTGGTCTTCGGGGCAGGGGTTCGGGAGACCCAGTACTTC. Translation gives CASSLVFGAGVRETQYF.

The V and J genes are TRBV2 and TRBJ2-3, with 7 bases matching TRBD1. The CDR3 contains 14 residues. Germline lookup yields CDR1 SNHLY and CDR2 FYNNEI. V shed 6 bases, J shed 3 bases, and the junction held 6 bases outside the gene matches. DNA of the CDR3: TGTGCCAGCAGACTCGGCAGGGGGACAGATACGCAGTATTTT. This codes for CASRLGRGTDTQYF.

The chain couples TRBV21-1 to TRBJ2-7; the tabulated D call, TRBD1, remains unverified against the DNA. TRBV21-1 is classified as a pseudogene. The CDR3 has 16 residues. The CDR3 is CASSKVGRIHPYEQYF. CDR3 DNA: TGTGCCAGCAGCAAAGTGGGCAGAATTCATCCCTACGAGCAGTACTTC.

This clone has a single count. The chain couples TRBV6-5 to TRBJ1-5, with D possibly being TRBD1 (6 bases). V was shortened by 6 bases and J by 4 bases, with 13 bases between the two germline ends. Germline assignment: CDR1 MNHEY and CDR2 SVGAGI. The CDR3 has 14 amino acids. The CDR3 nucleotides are TGTGCCAGCAGCTCCCCAGGGGAGAATCAGCCCCAGCATTTT. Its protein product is CASSSPGENQPQHF.

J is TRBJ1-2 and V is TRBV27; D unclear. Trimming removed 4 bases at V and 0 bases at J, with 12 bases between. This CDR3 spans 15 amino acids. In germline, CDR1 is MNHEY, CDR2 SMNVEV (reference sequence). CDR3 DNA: TGTGCCAGCAGTTCACCCGGGAATGCTAACTATGGCTACACCTTC. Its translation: CASSSPGNANYGYTF.

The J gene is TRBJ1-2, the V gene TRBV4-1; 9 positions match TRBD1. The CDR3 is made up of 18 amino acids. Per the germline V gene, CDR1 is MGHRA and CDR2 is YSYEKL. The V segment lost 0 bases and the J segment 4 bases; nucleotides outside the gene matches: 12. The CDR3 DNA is TGCGCCAGCAGCCAAGAGGCCGCACCGGGACAGGGCCTCTATGGCTACACCTTC. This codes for CASSQEAAPGQGLYGYTF.

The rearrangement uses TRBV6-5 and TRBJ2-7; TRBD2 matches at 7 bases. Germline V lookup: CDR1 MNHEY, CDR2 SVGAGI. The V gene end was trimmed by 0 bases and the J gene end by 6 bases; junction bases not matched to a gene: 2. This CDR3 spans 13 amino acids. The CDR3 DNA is TGTGCCAGCAGTTACTCGGGGGGGGGCGAGCAGTACTTC. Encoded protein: CASSYSGGGEQYF.

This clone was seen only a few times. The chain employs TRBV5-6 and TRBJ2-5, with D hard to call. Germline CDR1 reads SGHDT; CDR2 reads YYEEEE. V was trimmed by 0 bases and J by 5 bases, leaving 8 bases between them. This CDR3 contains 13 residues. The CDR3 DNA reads TGTGCCAGCAGCTTGGGGCAGTGGGAGACCCAGTACTTC. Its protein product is CASSLGQWETQYF.

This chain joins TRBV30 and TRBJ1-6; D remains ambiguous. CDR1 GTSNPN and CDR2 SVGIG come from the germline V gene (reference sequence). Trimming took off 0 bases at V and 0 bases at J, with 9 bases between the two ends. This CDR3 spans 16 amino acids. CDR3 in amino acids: CAWSVPGRSYNSPLHF. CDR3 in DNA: TGTGCCTGGAGTGTACCAGGCCGCTCCTATAATTCACCCCTCCACTTT.

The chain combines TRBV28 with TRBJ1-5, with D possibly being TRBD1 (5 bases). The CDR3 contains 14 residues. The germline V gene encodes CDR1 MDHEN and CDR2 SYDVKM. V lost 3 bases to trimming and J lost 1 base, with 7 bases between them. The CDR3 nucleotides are TGTGCCAGCAGTTTCGGGGGGAGCAATCAGCCCCAGCATTTT. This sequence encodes CASSFGGSNQPQHF.

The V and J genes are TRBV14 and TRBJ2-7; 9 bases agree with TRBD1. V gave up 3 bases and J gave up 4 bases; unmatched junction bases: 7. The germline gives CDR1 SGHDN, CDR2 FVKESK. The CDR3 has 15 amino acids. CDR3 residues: CASSHPRQGEYEQYF. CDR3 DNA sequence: TGTGCCAGCAGCCACCCCCGACAGGGGGAGTACGAGCAGTACTTC.

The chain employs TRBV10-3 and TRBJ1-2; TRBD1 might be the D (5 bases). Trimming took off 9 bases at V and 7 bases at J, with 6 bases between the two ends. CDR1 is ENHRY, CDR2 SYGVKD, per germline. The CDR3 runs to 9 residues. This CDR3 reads CAMGGGYTF. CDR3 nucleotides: TGTGCCATGGGGGGTGGCTACACCTTC.

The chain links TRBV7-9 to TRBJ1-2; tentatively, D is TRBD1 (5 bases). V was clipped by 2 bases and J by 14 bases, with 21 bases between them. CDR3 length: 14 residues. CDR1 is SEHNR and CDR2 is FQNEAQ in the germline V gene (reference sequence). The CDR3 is CASSLTTALGGRTF. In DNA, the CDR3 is TGTGCCAGCAGCTTAACGACAGCTTTGGGGGGGAGGACCTTC.

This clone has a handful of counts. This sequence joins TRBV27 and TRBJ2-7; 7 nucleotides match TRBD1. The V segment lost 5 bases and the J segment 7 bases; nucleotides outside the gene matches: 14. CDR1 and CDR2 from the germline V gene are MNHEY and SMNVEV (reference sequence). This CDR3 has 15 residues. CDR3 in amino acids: CASSPGTAPWREQYF. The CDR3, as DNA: TGTGCCAGCAGTCCCGGGACAGCCCCCTGGAGAGAGCAGTACTTC.

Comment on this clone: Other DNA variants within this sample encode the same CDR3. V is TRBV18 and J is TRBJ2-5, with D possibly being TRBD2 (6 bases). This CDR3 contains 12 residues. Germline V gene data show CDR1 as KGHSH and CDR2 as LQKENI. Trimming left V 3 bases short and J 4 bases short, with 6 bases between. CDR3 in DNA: TGTGCCAGCTCACCCGGGGGAGAGACCCAGTACTTC. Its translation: CASSPGGETQYF. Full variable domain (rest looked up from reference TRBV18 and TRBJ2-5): NAGVMQNPRHLVRRRGQEARLRCSPMKGHSHVYWYRQLPEEGLKFMVYLQKENIIDESGMPKERFSAEFPKEGPSILRIQQVVRGDSAAYFCASSPGGETQYFGPGTRLLVL.

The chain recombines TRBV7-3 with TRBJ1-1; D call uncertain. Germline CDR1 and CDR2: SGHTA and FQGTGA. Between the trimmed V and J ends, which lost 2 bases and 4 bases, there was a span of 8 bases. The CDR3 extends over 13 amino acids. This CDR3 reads CASSLFPATEAFF. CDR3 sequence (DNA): TGTGCCAGCAGCTTATTCCCGGCCACTGAAGCTTTCTTT.

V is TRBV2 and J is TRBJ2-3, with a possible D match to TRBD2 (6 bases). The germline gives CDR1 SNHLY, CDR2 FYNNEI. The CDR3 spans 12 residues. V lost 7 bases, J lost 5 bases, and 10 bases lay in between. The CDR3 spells CASTPGGDTQYF. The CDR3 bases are TGTGCCAGCACCCCCGGGGGAGATACGCAGTATTTT. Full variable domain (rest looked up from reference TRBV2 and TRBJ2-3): EPEVTQTPSHQVTQMGQEVILRCVPISNHLYFYWYRQILGQKVEFLVSFYNNEISEKSEIFDDQFSVERPDGSNFTLKIRSTKLEDSAMYFCASTPGGDTQYFGPGTRLTVL.

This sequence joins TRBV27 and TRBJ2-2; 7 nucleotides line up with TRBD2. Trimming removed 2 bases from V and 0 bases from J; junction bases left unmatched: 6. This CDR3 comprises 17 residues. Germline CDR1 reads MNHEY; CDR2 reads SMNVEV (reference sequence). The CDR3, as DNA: TGTGCCAGCAGTTTAGGTCTAGCGGACGCGAACACCGGGGAGCTGTTTTTT. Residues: CASSLGLADANTGELFF.

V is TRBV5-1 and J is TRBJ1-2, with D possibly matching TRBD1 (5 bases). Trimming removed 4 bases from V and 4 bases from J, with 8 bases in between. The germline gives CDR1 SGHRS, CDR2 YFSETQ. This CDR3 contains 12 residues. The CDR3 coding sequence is TGCGCCAGCAGCGCCGGGGCCTATGGCTACACCTTC. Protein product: CASSAGAYGYTF.

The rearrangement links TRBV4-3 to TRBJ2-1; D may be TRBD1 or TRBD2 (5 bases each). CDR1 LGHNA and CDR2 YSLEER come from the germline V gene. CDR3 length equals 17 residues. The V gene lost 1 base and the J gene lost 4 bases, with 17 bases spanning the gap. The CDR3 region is CASSQGWGSAAYNEQFF. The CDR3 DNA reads TGCGCCAGCAGCCAAGGCTGGGGGAGCGCGGCATACAATGAGCAGTTCTTC.